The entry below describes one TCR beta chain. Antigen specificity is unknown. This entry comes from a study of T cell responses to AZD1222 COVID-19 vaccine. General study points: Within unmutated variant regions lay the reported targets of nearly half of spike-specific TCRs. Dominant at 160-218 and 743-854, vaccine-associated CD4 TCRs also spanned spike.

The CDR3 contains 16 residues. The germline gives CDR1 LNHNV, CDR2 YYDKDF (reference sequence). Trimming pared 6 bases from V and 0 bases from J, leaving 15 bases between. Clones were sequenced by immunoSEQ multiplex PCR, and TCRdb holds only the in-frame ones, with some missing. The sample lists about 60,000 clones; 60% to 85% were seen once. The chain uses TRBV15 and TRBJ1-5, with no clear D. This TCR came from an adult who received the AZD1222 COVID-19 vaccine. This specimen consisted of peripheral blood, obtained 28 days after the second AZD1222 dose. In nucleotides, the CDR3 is TGTGCCACCAGAATAGGGCAGAGGAATAGCAATCAGCCCCAGCATTTT. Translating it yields CATRIGQRNSNQPQHF.